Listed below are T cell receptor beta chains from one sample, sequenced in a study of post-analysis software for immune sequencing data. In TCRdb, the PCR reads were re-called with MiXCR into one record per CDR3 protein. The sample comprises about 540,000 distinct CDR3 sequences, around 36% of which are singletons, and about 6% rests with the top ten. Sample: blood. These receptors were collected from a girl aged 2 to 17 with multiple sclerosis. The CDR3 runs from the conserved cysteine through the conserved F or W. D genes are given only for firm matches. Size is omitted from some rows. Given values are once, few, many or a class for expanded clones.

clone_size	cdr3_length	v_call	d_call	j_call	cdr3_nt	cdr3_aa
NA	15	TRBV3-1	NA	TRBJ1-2	TGTGCCAGCAGCCAGTCCGGGGGCGATATGGCTGGCTACACCTTC	CASSQSGGDMAGYTF
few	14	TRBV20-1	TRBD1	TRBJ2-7	TGCAGTGCTGTAGGGACAGGGCGATATCACGAGCAGTACTTC	CSAVGTGRYHEQYF
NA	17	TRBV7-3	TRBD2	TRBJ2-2	TGTGCCGGCAGCTCACCCTCACTAGCGGGGAAGCCCGGGGAGCTGTTTTTT	CAGSSPSLAGKPGELFF
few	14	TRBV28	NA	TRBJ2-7	TGTGCCAGCAGTCCATCTGAGGCCTCCTACGAGCAGTACTTC	CASSPSEASYEQYF
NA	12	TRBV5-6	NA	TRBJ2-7	TGTGCCAGCAGCTCGACGGGGTTAATTCAGTACTTC	CASSSTGLIQYF
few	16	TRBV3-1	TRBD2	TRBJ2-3	TGTGCCAGCAGCGGTCTAGCGGGGGCGTCGGGAGATACGCAGTATTTT	CASSGLAGASGDTQYF
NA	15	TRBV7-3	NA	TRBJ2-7	TGTGCCAGCAGCTTCCGGGGGGCTGACCGCTACGAGCAGTACTTC	CASSFRGADRYEQYF
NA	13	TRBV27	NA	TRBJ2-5	TGTGCCAGCAGCCAGAGAATCCAAGAGACCCAGTACTTC	CASSQRIQETQYF
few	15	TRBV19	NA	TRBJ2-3	TGTGCCAGTAGTATAGTTGCCGGAAGCACAGATACGCAGTATTTT	CASSIVAGSTDTQYF
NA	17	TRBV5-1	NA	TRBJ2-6	TGCGCCAGCAGCTTGGTTCCCGGCTTAACTGGGGCCAACGTCCTGACTTTC	CASSLVPGLTGANVLTF
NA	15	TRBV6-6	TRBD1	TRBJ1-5	TGTGCCAGCAGTTACCCAACAGGGGTAGGTCAGCCCCAGCATTTT	CASSYPTGVGQPQHF
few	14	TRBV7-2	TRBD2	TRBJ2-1	TGTGCCAGCACTCCGGGACTAGCATACAATGAGCAGTTCTTC	CASTPGLAYNEQFF
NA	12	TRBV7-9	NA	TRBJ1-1	TGTGCCAGCAGCCAAGACGACACTGAAGCTTTCTTT	CASSQDDTEAFF
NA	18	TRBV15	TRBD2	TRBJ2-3	TGTGCCACCGGCAGAGATTTTCCGACTAGCGGGGGCACAGATACGCAGTATTTT	CATGRDFPTSGGTDTQYF
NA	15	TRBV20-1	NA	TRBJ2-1	TGCAGTGCCCCGAGGTGGGGGAGGTCCTACAATGAGCAGTTCTTC	CSAPRWGRSYNEQFF
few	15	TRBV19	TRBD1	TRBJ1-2	TGTGCCAGTAGACGGACAGGCAATGCTAACTATGGCTACACCTTC	CASRRTGNANYGYTF
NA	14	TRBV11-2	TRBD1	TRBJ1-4	TGTGCCAGCAAACAGGGGATCACTAATGAAAAACTGTTTTTT	CASKQGITNEKLFF
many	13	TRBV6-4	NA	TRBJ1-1	TGTGCCAGCAGTGTGGGATTGAACACTGAAGCTTTCTTT	CASSVGLNTEAFF
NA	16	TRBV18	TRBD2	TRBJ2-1	TGTGCCAGCTCACAGACCTTTAGCGGGGGAAGGAATGAGCAGTTCTTC	CASSQTFSGGRNEQFF
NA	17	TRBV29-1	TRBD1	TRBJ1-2	TGCAGCGTTGAAGATTTCGACCGGGCAGGGGGGAACTATGGCTACACCTTC	CSVEDFDRAGGNYGYTF
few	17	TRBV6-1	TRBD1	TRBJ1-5	TGTGCCAGCAGGTGGGGCAGGGGGACCATAGCTAGTCAGCCCCAGCATTTT	CASRWGRGTIASQPQHF
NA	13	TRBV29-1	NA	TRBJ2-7	TGCAGCGTTGTAAGCCAGCGAGCCTACGAGCAGTACTTC	CSVVSQRAYEQYF
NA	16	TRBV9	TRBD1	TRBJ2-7	TGTGCCAGCAGCGGACCCTCGGGACAGGGGTCCTACGAGCAGTACTTC	CASSGPSGQGSYEQYF
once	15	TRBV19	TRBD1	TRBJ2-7	TGTGCCAGTAGCATACAGGGGATCACGGACTACGAGCAGTACTTC	CASSIQGITDYEQYF
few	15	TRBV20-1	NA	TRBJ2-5	TGCAGTGCTAGATTATTTGGCACAGGACAAGAGACCCAGTACTTC	CSARLFGTGQETQYF
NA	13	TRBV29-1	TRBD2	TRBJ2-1	TGCAGCGCCGGGACTAGCGACTACAATGAGCAGTTCTTC	CSAGTSDYNEQFF
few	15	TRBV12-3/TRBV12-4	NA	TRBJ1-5	TGTGCCAGCAGAATGGGCCCGGTGGGGAATCAGCCCCAGCATTTT	CASRMGPVGNQPQHF
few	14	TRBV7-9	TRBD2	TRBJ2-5	TGTGCCAGCAGCGTTGGACTAGCCGCGGAGACCCAGTACTTC	CASSVGLAAETQYF